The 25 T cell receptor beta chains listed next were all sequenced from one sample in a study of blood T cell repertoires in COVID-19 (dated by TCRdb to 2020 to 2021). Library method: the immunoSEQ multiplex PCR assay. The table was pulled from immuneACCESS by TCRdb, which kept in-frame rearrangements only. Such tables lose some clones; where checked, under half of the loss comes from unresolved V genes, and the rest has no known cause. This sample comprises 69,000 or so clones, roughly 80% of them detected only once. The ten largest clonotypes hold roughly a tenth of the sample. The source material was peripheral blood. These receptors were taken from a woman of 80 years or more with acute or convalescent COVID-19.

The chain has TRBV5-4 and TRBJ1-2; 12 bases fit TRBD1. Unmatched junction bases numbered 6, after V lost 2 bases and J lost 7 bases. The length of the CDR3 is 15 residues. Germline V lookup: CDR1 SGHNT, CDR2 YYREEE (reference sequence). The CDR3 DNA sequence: TGTGCCAGCAGCTTTGGGGACAGGGGGCAGCTTGGCTACACCTTC. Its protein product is CASSFGDRGQLGYTF. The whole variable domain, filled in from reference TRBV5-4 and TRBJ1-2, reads ETGVTQSPTHLIKTRGQQVTLRCSSQSGHNTVSWYQQALGQGPQFIFQYYREEENGRGNFPPRFSGLQFPNYSSELNVNALELDDSALYLCASSFGDRGQLGYTFGSGTRLTVV.

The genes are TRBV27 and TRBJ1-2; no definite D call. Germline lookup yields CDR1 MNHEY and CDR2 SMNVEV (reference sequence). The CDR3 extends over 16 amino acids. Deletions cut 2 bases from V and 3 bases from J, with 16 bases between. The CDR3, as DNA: TGTGCCAGCAGTTTAGGCCCCACGGGTTATTACTATGGCTACACCTTC. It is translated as CASSLGPTGYYYGYTF.

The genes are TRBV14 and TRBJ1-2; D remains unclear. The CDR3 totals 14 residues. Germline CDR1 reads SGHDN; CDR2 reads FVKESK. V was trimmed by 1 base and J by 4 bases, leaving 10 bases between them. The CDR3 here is CASSQAASVYGYTF. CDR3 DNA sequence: TGTGCCAGCAGCCAAGCTGCGTCGGTCTATGGCTACACCTTC.

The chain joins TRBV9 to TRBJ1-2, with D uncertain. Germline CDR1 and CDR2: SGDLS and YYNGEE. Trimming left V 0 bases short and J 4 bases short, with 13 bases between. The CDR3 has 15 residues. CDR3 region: CASSVVRVESYGYTF. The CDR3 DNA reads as TGTGCCAGCAGCGTAGTCCGGGTTGAGAGCTATGGCTACACCTTC.

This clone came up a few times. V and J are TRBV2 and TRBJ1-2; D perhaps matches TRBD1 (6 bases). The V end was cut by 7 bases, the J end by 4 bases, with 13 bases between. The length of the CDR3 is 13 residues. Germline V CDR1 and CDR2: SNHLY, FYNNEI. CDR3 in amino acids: CASTGQLGYGYTF. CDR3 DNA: TGTGCCAGCACTGGACAGTTGGGCTATGGCTACACCTTC.

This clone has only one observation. CDR3 sequence (DNA): TGTGCCGGTATACAACAGGGCTCCGATCAGCCCCAGCATTTT. Translated: CAGIQQGSDQPQHF. The rearrangement uses TRBV5-7 and TRBJ1-5, with D possibly being TRBD1 (6 bases). TRBV5-7 is noted as an ORF with a role that remains uncertain. Trimming pared 10 bases from V and 5 bases from J, leaving 19 bases between. This CDR3 contains 14 residues.

CDR3 coding DNA: TGCAGCGTTCCCAAGGAACAGGTTCTGACCGGGGAGCTGTTTTTT. Its protein is CSVPKEQVLTGELFF. The genes are TRBV29-1 and TRBJ2-2; D is perhaps TRBD1 (5 bases). This CDR3 is built from 15 residues. Germline V gene lookup returns CDR1 SQVTM and CDR2 ANQGSEA. Trimming stripped 5 bases from V and 5 bases from J, with 18 bases between.

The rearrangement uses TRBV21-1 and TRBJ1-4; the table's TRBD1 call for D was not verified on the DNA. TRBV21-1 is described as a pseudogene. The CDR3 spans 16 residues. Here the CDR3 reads CASSKKFRQNGEKLFF. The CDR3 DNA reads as TGTGCCAGCAGCAAAAAATTCCGACAGAATGGCGAAAAACTGTTTTTT.

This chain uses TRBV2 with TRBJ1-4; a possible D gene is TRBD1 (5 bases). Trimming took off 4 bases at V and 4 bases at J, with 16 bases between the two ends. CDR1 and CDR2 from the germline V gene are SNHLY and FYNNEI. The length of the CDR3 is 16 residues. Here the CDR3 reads CASSGNPGMHNEKLFF. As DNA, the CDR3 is TGTGCCAGCAGTGGAAACCCAGGGATGCATAATGAAAAACTGTTTTTT.

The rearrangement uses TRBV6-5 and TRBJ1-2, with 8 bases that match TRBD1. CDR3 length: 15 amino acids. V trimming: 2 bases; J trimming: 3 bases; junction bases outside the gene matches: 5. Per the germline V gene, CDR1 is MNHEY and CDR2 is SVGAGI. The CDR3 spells CASSYRTGKDYGYTF. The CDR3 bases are TGTGCCAGCAGTTACAGGACAGGGAAAGACTATGGCTACACCTTC.

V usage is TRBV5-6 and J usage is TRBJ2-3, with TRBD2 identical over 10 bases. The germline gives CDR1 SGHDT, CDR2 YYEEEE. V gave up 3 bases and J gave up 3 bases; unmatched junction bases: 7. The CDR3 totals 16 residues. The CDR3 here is CASSSLTSGLTDTQYF. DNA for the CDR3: TGTGCCAGCAGCTCGCTGACTAGCGGGTTAACAGATACGCAGTATTTT.

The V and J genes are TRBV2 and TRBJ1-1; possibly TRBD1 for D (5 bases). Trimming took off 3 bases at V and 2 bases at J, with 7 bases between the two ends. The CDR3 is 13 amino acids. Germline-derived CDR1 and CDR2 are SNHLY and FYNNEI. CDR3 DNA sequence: TGTGCCAGCAGTGACAGGGTCAACACTGAAGCTTTCTTT. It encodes CASSDRVNTEAFF.

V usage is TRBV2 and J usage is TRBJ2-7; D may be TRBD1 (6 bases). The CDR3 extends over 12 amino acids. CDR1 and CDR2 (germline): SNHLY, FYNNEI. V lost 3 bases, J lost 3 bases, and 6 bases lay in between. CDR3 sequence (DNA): TGTGCCAGCAGTGACAGGGGCTACGAGCAGTACTTC. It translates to CASSDRGYEQYF.

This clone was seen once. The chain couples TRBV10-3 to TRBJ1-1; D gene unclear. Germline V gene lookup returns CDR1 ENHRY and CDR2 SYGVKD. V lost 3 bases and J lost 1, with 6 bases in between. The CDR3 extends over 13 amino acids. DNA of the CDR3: TGTGCCATCAGTGAAACAGAGAACACTGAAGCTTTCTTT. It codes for CAISETENTEAFF.

The CDR3 loop is CASSLGWSSNTEAFF. Here the CDR3 DNA reads TGTGCCAGCAGCTTAGGTTGGAGTTCGAACACTGAAGCTTTCTTT. The chain employs TRBV7-9 and TRBJ1-1, with D unresolved. The V gene's germline CDR1 is SEHNR and CDR2 FQNEAQ (reference sequence). The CDR3 is 15 amino acids. V gave up 1 base and J gave up 1 base, with 10 bases separating them.

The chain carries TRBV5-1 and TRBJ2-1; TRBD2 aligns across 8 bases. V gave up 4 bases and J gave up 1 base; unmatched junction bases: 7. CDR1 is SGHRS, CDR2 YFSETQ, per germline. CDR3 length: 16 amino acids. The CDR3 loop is CASSLIAGTSYNEQFF. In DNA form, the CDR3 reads TGCGCCAGCAGCCTGATAGCGGGGACGTCCTACAATGAGCAGTTCTTC.

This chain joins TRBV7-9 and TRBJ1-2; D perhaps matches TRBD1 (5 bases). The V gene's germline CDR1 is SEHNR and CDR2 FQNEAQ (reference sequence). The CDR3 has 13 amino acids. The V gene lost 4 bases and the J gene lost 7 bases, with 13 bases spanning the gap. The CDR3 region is CASSSPLGGGYTF. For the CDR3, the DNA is TGTGCCAGCAGCTCGCCTTTGGGGGGTGGCTACACCTTC.

The CDR3 here is CATRTSGDAYEQYF. The DNA for the CDR3 is TGTGCCACCCGGACTAGCGGGGACGCCTACGAGCAGTACTTC. V usage is TRBV7-9 and J usage is TRBJ2-7; 12 bases match TRBD2. V lost 10 bases to trimming and J lost 2 bases; unmatched junction nucleotides: 6. CDR1 SEHNR and CDR2 FQNEAQ come from the germline V gene (reference sequence). The length of the CDR3 is 14 residues.

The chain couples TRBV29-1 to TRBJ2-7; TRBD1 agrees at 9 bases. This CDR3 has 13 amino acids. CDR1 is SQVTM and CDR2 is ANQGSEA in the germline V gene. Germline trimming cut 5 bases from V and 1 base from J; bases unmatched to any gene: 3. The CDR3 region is CSVPQGASYEQYF. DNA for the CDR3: TGCAGCGTTCCACAGGGGGCATCCTACGAGCAGTACTTC.

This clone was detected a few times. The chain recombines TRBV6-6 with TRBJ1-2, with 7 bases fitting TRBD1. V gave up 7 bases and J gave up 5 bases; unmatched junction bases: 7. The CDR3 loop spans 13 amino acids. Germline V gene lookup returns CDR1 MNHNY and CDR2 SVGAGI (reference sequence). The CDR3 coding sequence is TGTGCCAGCACCCAAGGGGGCCATTATGGCTACACCTTC. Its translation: CASTQGGHYGYTF.

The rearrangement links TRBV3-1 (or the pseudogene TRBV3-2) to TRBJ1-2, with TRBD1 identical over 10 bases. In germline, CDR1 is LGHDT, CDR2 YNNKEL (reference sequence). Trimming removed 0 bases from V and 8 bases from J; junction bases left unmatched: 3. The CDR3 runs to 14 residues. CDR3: CASSQDRTGGGYTF. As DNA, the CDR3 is TGTGCCAGCAGCCAAGATCGGACAGGGGGGGGCTACACCTTC.

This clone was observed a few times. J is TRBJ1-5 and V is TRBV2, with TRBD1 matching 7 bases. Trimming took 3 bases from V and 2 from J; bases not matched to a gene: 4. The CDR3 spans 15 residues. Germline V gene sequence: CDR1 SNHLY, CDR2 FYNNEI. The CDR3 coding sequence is TGTGCCAGCAGTGAGAATACAGGGGGCAATCAGCCCCAGCATTTT. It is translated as CASSENTGGNQPQHF.

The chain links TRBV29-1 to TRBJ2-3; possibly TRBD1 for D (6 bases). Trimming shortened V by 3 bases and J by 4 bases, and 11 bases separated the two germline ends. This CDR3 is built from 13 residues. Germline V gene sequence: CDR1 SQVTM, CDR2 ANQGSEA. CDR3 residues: CSVDVGGADTQYF. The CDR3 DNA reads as TGCAGCGTTGATGTAGGGGGTGCAGATACGCAGTATTTT.

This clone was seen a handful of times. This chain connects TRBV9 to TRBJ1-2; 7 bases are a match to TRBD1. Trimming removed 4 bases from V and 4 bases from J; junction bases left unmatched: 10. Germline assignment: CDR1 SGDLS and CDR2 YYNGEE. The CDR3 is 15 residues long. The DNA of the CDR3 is TGTGCCAGCAGCCCCGGGACAGACCTTGGCTATGGCTACACCTTC. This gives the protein CASSPGTDLGYGYTF.

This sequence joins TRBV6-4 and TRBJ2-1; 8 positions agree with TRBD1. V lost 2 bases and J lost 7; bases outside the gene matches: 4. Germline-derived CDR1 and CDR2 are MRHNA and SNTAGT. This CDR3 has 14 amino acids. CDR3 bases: TGTGCCAGCAGTGACCAGGGGGCAGGGAATGAGCAGTTCTTC. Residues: CASSDQGAGNEQFF.